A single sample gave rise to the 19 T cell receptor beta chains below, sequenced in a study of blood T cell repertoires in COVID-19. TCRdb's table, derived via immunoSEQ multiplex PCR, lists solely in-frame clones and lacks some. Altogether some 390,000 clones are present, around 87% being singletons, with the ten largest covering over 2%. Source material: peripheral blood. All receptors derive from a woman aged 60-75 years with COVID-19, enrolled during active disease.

Written as DNA, the CDR3 is TGTGCCAGCAGTGGGTGGGGGACAGGGAACTATGGCTACACCTTC. Amino acid sequence: CASSGWGTGNYGYTF. The genes are TRBV27 and TRBJ1-2; 9 bases agree with TRBD1. V dropped 5 bases and J dropped 2; count of bases not matched to a gene: 6. The CDR3 length is 15 residues. The germline CDR1 and CDR2 sequences are MNHEY and SMNVEV (reference sequence).

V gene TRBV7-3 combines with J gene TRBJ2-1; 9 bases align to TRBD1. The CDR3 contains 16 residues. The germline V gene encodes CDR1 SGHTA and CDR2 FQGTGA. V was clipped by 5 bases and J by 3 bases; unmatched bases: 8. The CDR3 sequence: CASSPDGDRVYNEQFF. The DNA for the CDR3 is TGTGCCAGCAGCCCCGACGGGGACAGGGTCTACAATGAGCAGTTCTTC.

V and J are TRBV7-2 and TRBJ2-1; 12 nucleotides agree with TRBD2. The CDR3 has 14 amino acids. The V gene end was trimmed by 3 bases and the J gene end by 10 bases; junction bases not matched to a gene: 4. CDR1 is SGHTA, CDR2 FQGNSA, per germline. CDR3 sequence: CASSFGLAGSEQFF. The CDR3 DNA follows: TGTGCCAGCAGCTTCGGACTAGCGGGGAGCGAGCAGTTCTTC.

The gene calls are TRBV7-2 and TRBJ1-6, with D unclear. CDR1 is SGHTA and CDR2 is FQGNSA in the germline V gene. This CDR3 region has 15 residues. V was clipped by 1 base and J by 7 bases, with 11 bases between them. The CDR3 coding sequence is TGTGCCAGCAGCTTAGGACGCAGGTTCAATTCACCCCTCCACTTT. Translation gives CASSLGRRFNSPLHF.

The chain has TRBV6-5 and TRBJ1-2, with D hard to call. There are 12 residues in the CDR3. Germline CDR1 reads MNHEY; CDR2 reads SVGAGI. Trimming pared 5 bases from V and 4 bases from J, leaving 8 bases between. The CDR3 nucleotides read TGTGCCAGCAGTCCGGACTTCTATGGCTACACCTTC. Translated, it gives CASSPDFYGYTF.

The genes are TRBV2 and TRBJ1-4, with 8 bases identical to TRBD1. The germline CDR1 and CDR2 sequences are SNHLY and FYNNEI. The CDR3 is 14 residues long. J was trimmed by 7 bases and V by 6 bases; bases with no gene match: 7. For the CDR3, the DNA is TGTGCCAGCAGGGAGCCGGGACAGGCTGAAAAACTGTTTTTT. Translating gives CASREPGQAEKLFF.

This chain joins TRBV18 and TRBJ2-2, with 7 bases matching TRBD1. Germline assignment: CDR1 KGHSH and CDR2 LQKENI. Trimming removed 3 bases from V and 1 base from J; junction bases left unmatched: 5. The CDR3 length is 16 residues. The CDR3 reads CASSPDRSWNTGELFF. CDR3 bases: TGTGCCAGCTCACCGGACAGGAGCTGGAACACCGGGGAGCTGTTTTTT.

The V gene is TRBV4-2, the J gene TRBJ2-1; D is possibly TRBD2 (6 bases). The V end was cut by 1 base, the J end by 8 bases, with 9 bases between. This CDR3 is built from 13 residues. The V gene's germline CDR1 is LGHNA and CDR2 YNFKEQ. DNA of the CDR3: TGTGCCAGCAGCCAAGCCAGCGGGTATGAGCAGTTCTTC. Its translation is CASSQASGYEQFF.

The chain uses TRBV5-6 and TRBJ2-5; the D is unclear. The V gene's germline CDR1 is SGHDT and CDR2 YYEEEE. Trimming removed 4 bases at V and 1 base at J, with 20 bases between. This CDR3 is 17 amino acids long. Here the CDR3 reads CASSVGEVSLGQETQYF. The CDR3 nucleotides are TGTGCCAGCAGCGTTGGTGAGGTCAGTTTGGGCCAAGAGACCCAGTACTTC.

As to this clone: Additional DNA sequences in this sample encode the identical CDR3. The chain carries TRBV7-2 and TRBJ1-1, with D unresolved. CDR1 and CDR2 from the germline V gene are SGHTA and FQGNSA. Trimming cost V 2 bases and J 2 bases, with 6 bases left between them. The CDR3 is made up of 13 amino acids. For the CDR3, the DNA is TGTGCCAGCAGCTTATCGGGAAACACTGAAGCTTTCTTT. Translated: CASSLSGNTEAFF.

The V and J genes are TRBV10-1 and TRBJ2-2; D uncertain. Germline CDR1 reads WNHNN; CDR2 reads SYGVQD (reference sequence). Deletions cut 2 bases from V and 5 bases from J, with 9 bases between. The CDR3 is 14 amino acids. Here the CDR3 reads CASSEQRGTGELFF. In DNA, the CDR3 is TGCGCCAGCAGTGAGCAGCGAGGTACCGGGGAGCTGTTTTTT.

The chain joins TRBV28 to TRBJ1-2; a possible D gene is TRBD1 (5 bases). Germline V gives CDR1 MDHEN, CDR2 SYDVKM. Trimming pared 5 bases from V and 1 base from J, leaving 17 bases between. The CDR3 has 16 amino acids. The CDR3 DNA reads TGTGCCAGCAGTCGACAGCCCAGCAGAATTAACTATGGCTACACCTTC. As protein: CASSRQPSRINYGYTF.

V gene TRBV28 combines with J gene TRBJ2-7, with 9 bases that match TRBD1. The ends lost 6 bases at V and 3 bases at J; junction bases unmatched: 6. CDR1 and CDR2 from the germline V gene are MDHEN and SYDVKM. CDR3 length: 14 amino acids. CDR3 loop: CASRDRGGFYEQYF. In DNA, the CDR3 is TGTGCCAGCAGGGACAGGGGCGGTTTCTACGAGCAGTACTTC.

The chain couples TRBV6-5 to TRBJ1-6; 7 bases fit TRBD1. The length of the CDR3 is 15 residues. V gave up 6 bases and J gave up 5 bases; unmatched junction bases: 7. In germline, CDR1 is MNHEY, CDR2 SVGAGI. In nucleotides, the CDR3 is TGTGCCAGCAGATTACCCGGGACAGATAATTCACCCCTCCACTTT. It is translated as CASRLPGTDNSPLHF.

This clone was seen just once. The CDR3 loop is CASSQQGAANYGYTF. The CDR3 coding sequence is TGTGCCAGCAGTCAACAGGGGGCGGCTAACTATGGCTACACCTTC. V usage is TRBV27 and J usage is TRBJ1-2; 9 nucleotides align to TRBD1. Unmatched junction bases numbered 4, after V lost 5 bases and J lost 0 bases. The CDR3 is made up of 15 amino acids. Per the germline V gene, CDR1 is MNHEY and CDR2 is SMNVEV (reference sequence).

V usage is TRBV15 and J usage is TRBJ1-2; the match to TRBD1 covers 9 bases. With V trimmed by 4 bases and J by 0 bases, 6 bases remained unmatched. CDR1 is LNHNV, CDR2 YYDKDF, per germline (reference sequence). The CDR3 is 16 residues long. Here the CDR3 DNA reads TGTGCCACCAGCACACCCTGGACAGGGGCTAACTATGGCTACACCTTC. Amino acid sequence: CATSTPWTGANYGYTF. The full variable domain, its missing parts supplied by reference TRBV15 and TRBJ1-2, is DAMVIQNPRYQVTQFGKPVTLSCSQTLNHNVMYWYQQKSSQAPKLLFHYYDKDFNNEADTPDNFQSRRPNTSFCFLDIRSPGLGDTAMYLCATSTPWTGANYGYTFGSGTRLTVV.

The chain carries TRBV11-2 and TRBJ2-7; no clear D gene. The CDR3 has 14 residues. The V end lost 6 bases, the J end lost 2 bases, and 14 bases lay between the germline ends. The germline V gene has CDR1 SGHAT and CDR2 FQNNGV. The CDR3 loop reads CASRELSIPYEQYF. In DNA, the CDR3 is TGTGCCAGCAGAGAACTCTCCATCCCCTACGAGCAGTACTTC.

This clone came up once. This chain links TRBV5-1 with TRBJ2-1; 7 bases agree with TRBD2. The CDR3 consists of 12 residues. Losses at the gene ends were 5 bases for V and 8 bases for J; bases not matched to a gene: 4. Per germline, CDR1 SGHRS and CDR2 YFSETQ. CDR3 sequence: CASRGGAYEQFF. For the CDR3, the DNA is TGCGCCAGCAGGGGAGGGGCCTATGAGCAGTTCTTC. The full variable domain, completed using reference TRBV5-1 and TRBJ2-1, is KAGVTQTPRYLIKTRGQQVTLSCSPISGHRSVSWYQQTPGQGLQFLFEYFSETQRNKGNFPGRFSGRQFSNSRSEMNVSTLELGDSALYLCASRGGAYEQFFGPGTRLTVL.

The CDR3 sequence: CASSVVGGDQPQHF. The DNA of the CDR3 is TGTGCCAGCAGCGTAGTGGGGGGGGATCAGCCCCAGCATTTT. The chain carries TRBV9 and TRBJ1-5; tentatively, D is TRBD1 (5 bases). V was trimmed by 0 bases and J by 5 bases, leaving 9 bases between them. CDR1 SGDLS and CDR2 YYNGEE come from the germline V gene. The CDR3 runs 14 residues.